The rows below give T cell receptor beta chains drawn from one sample of a study of OX40 agonist ivuxolimab in advanced cancers. Sequencing used immunoSEQ multiplex PCR; TCRdb keeps in-frame clones, though not all of them. The repertoire holds under 50,000 clones, with around 80% as singletons. Source: CD4+ or CD8+ T cells sorted from blood, taken in a trial of the OX40 agonist ivuxolimab. These receptors came from an adult with an advanced solid tumor such as melanoma, head and neck, liver or kidney cancer. The CDR3 runs from the conserved cysteine through the conserved F or W. D genes are given only for firm matches. Only part of the rows carry a size: once, few, many, or a class if the clone is expanded.

TRBJ1-1,-,TRBV28,-,CASSLWPTDTEAFF,TGTGCCAGCAGTTTATGGCCCACGGACACTGAAGCTTTCTTT
TRBJ2-7,-,TRBV6-5,-,CASSRDRGSYEQYF,TGTGCCAGCTCTCGGGACCGCGGATCCTACGAGCAGTACTTC
TRBJ2-7,-,TRBV2,few,CASRKDSSSYEQYF,TGTGCCAGCAGGAAGGACTCGAGCTCCTACGAGCAGTACTTC
TRBJ1-2,-,TRBV4-3,-,CASSQEGAQNNGYTF,TGCGCCAGCAGCCAAGAGGGGGCGCAGAACAATGGCTACACCTTC
TRBJ2-5,TRBD1,TRBV19,-,CASSIGDRGRETQYF,TGTGCCAGTAGTATCGGGGACAGGGGGCGAGAGACCCAGTACTTC
TRBJ2-1,-,TRBV29-1,once,CSVWSQGNEQFF,TGCAGCGTTTGGTCACAAGGCAATGAGCAGTTCTTC
TRBJ2-5,-,TRBV5-8,-,CASSLRETQYF,TGTGCCAGCAGCTTAAGAGAGACCCAGTACTTC
TRBJ2-3,TRBD2,TRBV28,-,CASRGERTDTQYF,TGTGCCAGCCGGGGGGAGCGTACAGATACGCAGTATTTT
TRBJ1-1,-,TRBV29-1,-,CSVRSRQATEAFF,TGCAGCGTTCGTTCACGACAGGCCACTGAAGCTTTCTTT
TRBJ2-3,TRBD2,TRBV14,-,CASSQGLAGADTQYF,TGTGCCAGCAGCCAAGGGCTAGCGGGAGCAGATACGCAGTATTTT
TRBJ1-3,TRBD1,TRBV19,-,CASSSRDRGPAGNTIYF,TGTGCCAGTAGTAGCCGGGACAGGGGGCCCGCTGGAAACACCATATATTTT
TRBJ1-2,TRBD1,TRBV11-2,-,CASSPGQGAYGYTF,TGTGCCAGCAGCCCAGGACAGGGGGCTTATGGCTACACCTTC
TRBJ2-2,-,TRBV9,-,CASSVETAPAGELFF,TGTGCCAGCAGCGTAGAGACGGCTCCGGCCGGGGAGCTGTTTTTT
TRBJ2-7,TRBD2,TRBV5-6,-,CASSSRTSGSYEQYF,TGTGCCAGCAGCTCTCGGACTAGCGGGAGTTACGAGCAGTACTTC
TRBJ1-3,-,TRBV30,-,CAWSRFSGSGGNTIYF,TGTGCCTGGAGTAGGTTTTCCGGGAGCGGTGGAAACACCATATATTTT
TRBJ2-5,TRBD1,TRBV5-1,-,CASSSMGQTGETQYF,TGCGCCAGCAGCAGTATGGGACAGACTGGGGAGACCCAGTACTTC
TRBJ1-4,-,TRBV5-1,few,CASSASDPREKLFF,TGCGCCAGCAGCGCTTCGGACCCCAGGGAAAAACTGTTTTTT
TRBJ2-3,-,TRBV7-9,-,CASSPLAVDTQYF,TGTGCCAGCAGCCCTCTGGCGGTGGATACGCAGTATTTT
TRBJ2-5,-,TRBV13,-,CASSPYERGETQYF,TGTGCCAGCAGCCCGTATGAGAGGGGGGAGACCCAGTACTTC
TRBJ1-1,-,TRBV19,-,CASSMGGGGTEAFF,TGTGCCAGTAGTATGGGTGGGGGAGGCACTGAAGCTTTCTTT
TRBJ1-3,-,TRBV28,-,CASSLLGAGGNTIYF,TGTGCCAGCAGTTTGTTAGGGGCGGGTGGAAACACCATATATTTT
TRBJ2-7,TRBD1,TRBV7-2,-,CASSLIRGQLYF,TGTGCCAGCAGCCTTATAAGGGGGCAACTATACTTC
TRBJ2-1,TRBD2,TRBV18,-,CASSPPAGGSYNEQFF,TGTGCCAGCTCACCCCCAGCGGGAGGGTCCTACAATGAGCAGTTCTTC
TRBJ1-5,-,TRBV18,-,CASSAYSNQPQHF,TGTGCCAGCTCAGCCTATAGCAATCAGCCCCAGCATTTT
TRBJ1-2,-,TRBV6-4,few,CASSDSFGYGYTF,TGTGCCAGCAGTGACTCATTTGGGTATGGCTACACCTTC
TRBJ2-5,TRBD2,TRBV4-1,-,CASSRQPTTSGGGETQYF,TGCGCCAGCAGCCGCCAACCCACGACTAGCGGGGGCGGGGAGACCCAGTACTTC
TRBJ2-1,-,TRBV28,-,CATSSYNEQFF,TGTGCCACTAGCTCCTACAATGAGCAGTTCTTC
TRBJ2-3,-,TRBV5-1,-,CASSTSQLTDTQYF,TGCGCCAGCAGCACCAGCCAGCTCACAGATACGCAGTATTTT
TRBJ2-3,TRBD2,TRBV7-6,few,CASSLSRGAGGDTQYF,TGTGCCAGCAGCTTATCAAGAGGAGCGGGAGGTGATACGCAGTATTTT
TRBJ1-4,TRBD1,TRBV27,-,CASSSQGYDEKLFF,TGTGCCAGCAGTTCACAGGGGTACGATGAAAAACTGTTTTTT
TRBJ2-1,-,TRBV16,once,CASSPDKIVSEQFF,TGTGCCAGCTCGCCGGACAAGATTGTCAGTGAGCAGTTCTTC
TRBJ2-1,TRBD1,TRBV2,-,CASRDRGIEQFF,TGTGCCAGCAGGGACAGGGGTATTGAGCAGTTCTTC
TRBJ2-1,TRBD2,TRBV27,-,CASSPTTSGSITEQFF,TGTGCCAGCAGTCCCACAACTAGCGGGAGTATTACTGAGCAGTTCTTC
TRBJ1-1,-,TRBV10-3,-,CAITTGVNTEAFF,TGTGCCATCACCACCGGGGTGAACACTGAAGCTTTCTTT
TRBJ1-2,-,TRBV5-6,-,CASSRRVHGYTF,TGTGCCAGCAGCCGACGGGTCCATGGCTACACCTTC
TRBJ2-7,-,TRBV6-5,-,CASSPQALNGEQYF,TGTGCCAGCAGTCCACAAGCCTTGAACGGCGAGCAGTACTTC
TRBJ2-3,TRBD2,TRBV28,-,CAGSSGTSGTDTQYF,TGTGCCGGCAGTTCCGGGACTAGCGGGACGGATACGCAGTATTTT
TRBJ2-5,-,TRBV7-8,-,CASSAMTGLQETQYF,TGTGCCAGCAGCGCGATGACAGGTCTGCAAGAGACCCAGTACTTC
TRBJ1-1,-,TRBV7-3,-,CASSLYRNTEAFF,TGTGCCAGCAGCTTATACCGGAACACTGAAGCTTTCTTT
TRBJ1-6,TRBD1,TRBV6-1,-,CASSDRSGQNSPLHF,TGTGCCAGCAGTGACCGATCGGGACAGAATTCACCCCTCCACTTT
TRBJ2-5,-,TRBV5-1,-,CASSLGDMISSQYF,TGCGCCAGCAGCTTGGGGGACATGATAAGTTCCCAGTACTTC
TRBJ2-1,-,TRBV20-1,few,CSARGDNEQFF,TGCAGTGCTAGAGGAGACAATGAGCAGTTCTTC
TRBJ2-1,-,TRBV2,-,CASSNGGEQFF,TGTGCCAGCAGTAACGGCGGTGAGCAGTTCTTC
TRBJ1-3,-,TRBV21-1,-,CASSKEKGHLGSGNTIYF,TGTGCCAGCAGCAAAGAAAAGGGACACTTAGGCTCTGGAAACACCATATATTTT
TRBJ2-7,-,TRBV28,-,CASSLQYEQYF,TGTGCCAGCAGTTTACAGTACGAGCAGTACTTC
TRBJ1-4,-,TRBV18,-,CASSPRADEKLFF,TGTGCCAGCTCACCGAGGGCAGATGAAAAACTGTTTTTT
TRBJ1-2,-,TRBV6-1,-,CASSSGYGYTF,TGTGCCAGCAGTTCGGGGTATGGCTACACCTTC
TRBJ2-5,-,TRBV9,once,CASSVGRRSLETQYF,TGTGCCAGCAGCGTAGGGCGTAGGTCTTTGGAGACCCAGTACTTC
TRBJ1-1,-,TRBV6-5,-,CASSYTVGGTEAFF,TGTGCCAGCAGTTATACTGTAGGGGGAACTGAAGCTTTCTTT
TRBJ1-5,-,TRBV30,-,CAWSRGNWGSNQPQHF,TGTGCCTGGAGTCGGGGGAATTGGGGGAGCAATCAGCCCCAGCATTTT
TRBJ1-2,-,TRBV2,-,CASRGRINYGYTF,TGTGCCAGCAGAGGGCGGATTAACTATGGCTACACCTTC
TRBJ2-7,-,TRBV5-1,-,CASSYAGEYEQYF,TGCGCCAGCAGCTATGCAGGGGAATACGAGCAGTACTTC
TRBJ1-1,-,TRBV19,-,CASIANKGNTEAFF,TGTGCCAGTATCGCTAATAAGGGGAACACTGAAGCTTTCTTT
TRBJ2-1,-,TRBV4-1,-,CASSLTRLTGWWNEQFF,TGCGCCAGCAGCCTAACGCGTCTGACGGGATGGTGGAATGAGCAGTTCTTC
TRBJ2-7,-,TRBV19,-,CASRKRASSYEQYF,TGTGCCAGTAGGAAGCGGGCTAGCTCCTACGAGCAGTACTTC
TRBJ2-7,-,TRBV5-5,-,CASSVLPDYEQYF,TGTGCCAGCAGCGTGTTGCCCGACTACGAGCAGTACTTC
TRBJ2-7,-,TRBV6-1,-,CASSNLASGGYEQYF,TGTGCCAGCAGTAATCTCGCCTCAGGAGGCTACGAGCAGTACTTC
TRBJ1-5,-,TRBV10-3,-,CAISVRRAGGQGNQPQHF,TGTGCCATCAGTGTAAGAAGGGCAGGTGGACAAGGCAATCAGCCCCAGCATTTT
TRBJ2-1,-,TRBV19,-,CASSVRVFNEQFF,TGTGCCAGTAGTGTCAGGGTATTTAATGAGCAGTTCTTC